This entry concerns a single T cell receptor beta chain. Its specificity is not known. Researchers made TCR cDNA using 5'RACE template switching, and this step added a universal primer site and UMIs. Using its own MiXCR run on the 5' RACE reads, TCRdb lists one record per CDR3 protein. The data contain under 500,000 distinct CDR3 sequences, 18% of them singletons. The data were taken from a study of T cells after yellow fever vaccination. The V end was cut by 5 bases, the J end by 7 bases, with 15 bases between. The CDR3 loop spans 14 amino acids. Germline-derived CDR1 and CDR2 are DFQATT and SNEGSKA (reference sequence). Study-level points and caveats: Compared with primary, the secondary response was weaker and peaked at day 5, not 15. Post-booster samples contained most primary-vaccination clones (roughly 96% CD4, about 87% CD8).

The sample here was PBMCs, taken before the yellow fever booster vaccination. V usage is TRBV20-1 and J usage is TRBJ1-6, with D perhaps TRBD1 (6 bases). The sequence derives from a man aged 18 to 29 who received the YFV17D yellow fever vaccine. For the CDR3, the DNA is TGCAGTGCTCCCTCCGCCAGGGGCAATTCACCCCTCCACTTT. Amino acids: CSAPSARGNSPLHF.